These T cell receptor beta chains were read from a single sample in a study. TCRdb itself ran the RT-PCR reads through MiXCR, one entry per CDR3 protein. The sample comprises almost 700,000 distinct CDR3 sequences, 14% of which are singletons, and 3% to 4.5% rests with the top ten. Sequencing input: memory CD4+ T cells from blood. Receptors were obtained from a female donor in good health, serving as a healthy control. Both conserved end residues are trimmed from each CDR3.

17 TRBV5-1 ASSGTSGRALGRPDTQY
14 TRBV23-1 ASSHPDRNGNQPQH
13 TRBV7-2 ASSLGQGAYYEQY
9 TRBV6-6 ASRGGETQY
12 TRBV24-1 ATSPRGAHDTQY
14 TRBV5-1 ASSLRASGSGDTQY
11 TRBV7-9 ASSTRPDSPLH
10 TRBV10-3 AISLNMETQY
12 TRBV6-1 AITGTSVSGTQY
13 TRBV5-1 ASSLERGGGTEAF
14 TRBV20-1 SARDKRQGYNSPLH
10 TRBV20-1 SASWDGNTIY
12 TRBV3-1 ASSRSGSKNEQF
10 TRBV4-3 ASSQEGAEAF
12 TRBV2 ASSEGEASVTQY
13 TRBV20-1 SAGTTGYSNQPQH
11 TRBV11-2 ASSPGLAETQY
10 TRBV2 ASRPWGEKLF
11 TRBV20-1 SAGVSGGNEQF
13 TRBV7-3 ASSFNRVPNTEAF
10 TRBV27 ASSPSRYEQY
12 TRBV4-1 ASSPDRGKNTIY
13 TRBV6-2/TRBV6-3 ASSLQPTINYGYT
13 TRBV11-2 ASSLLTSYTDTQY
12 TRBV20-1 SPEGGQGGQGLF
12 TRBV5-1 ASTYSGQSYEQY
12 TRBV7-2 ASSLAGTGGEQF
11 TRBV7-2 ASRDSVYTEAF
14 TRBV7-8 ASSTGGTRSNQPQH
14 TRBV20-1 SASSAGQGKNQPQH
12 TRBV10-3 AISGTGGRETQY
13 TRBV3-1 ASSTQAEIPYEQY
10 TRBV28 ASSLRQDGQF
8 TRBV30 AGQGAEQY
11 TRBV20-1 SARAPGGGEQY
15 TRBV7-2 ASSLLPTSGASYEQY
14 TRBV12-3/TRBV12-4 ASRGGSGTSTDTQY
13 TRBV12-3/TRBV12-4 ASSLRGTERETQY
14 TRBV29-1 SVGESGLAGHNKQF
13 TRBV7-2 ASRTWLGRHNEQF
11 TRBV6-5 ASSYSGGSEQY
12 TRBV5-1 ASSLFAEGETQY
13 TRBV20-1 SAQLPPDGINEQF
12 TRBV30 AWSSDGANYGYT
12 TRBV4-3 ASSQGFQQETQY
12 TRBV9 ASSPGQTYTEAF
12 TRBV28 ASSSCGGDDEQY
12 TRBV7-2 ASSEGQGWAPLH
13 TRBV4-2 ASTPGPAGAGEQY
12 TRBV5-1 ASSPISTGLEQF
11 TRBV28 ASSITWYGPQH
11 TRBV27 ASTASTGGEQY
9 TRBV7-2 ASRQRSEQF
11 TRBV11-2 ASARTVNTEAF
12 TRBV9 ASSVAPPPAEAF
13 TRBV4-2 ASSQETGRIYEQY
11 TRBV20-1 SALYRGGTEAF
14 TRBV6-5 ASSENSGSRGNEQF
11 TRBV4-1 ASSQGEYHEQF